A single sample is the source of the 6 T cell receptor beta chains below, sequenced in a study of Graves' ophthalmopathy and Graves' hyperthyroidism. RNA served as the template for amplifying TCR beta CDR3 regions. HTBI-primed first-round RT-PCR preceded second-round multiplex PCR. TCRdb independently ran MiXCR on the multiplex PCR reads; one entry per CDR3 protein. Among over 650,000 distinct CDR3 sequences, approximately 39% were seen once, and the ten largest hold 3.3%. Sequenced input: peripheral blood. Source of these receptors: an adult man with Graves' ophthalmopathy.

Ten or more counts support this clonotype. The rearrangement links TRBV29-1 to TRBJ1-2; D not certain. Trimming pared 5 bases from V and 2 bases from J, leaving 9 bases between. In germline, CDR1 is SQVTM, CDR2 ANQGSEA. The CDR3 runs to 12 residues. CDR3: CSVKGGNYGYTF. The DNA for the CDR3 is TGCAGCGTTAAAGGCGGAAACTATGGCTACACCTTC.

The V call is TRBV29-1, the J call TRBJ1-4; 7 bases are shared with TRBD1. Germline loops: CDR1 SQVTM, CDR2 ANQGSEA. The CDR3 is 13 residues long. J gave up 6 bases and V 5 bases, and 6 bases lay outside the gene matches. CDR3 loop: CSVRQGGYEKLFF. CDR3 DNA sequence: TGCAGCGTTCGACAGGGTGGATATGAAAAACTGTTTTTT.

The chain has TRBV19 and TRBJ1-1; D may be TRBD1 (5 bases). The length of the CDR3 is 13 residues. Looked up from germline, CDR1 is LNHDA and CDR2 is SQIVND (reference sequence). V was trimmed by 7 bases and J by 5 bases, leaving 14 bases between them. CDR3 sequence (DNA): TGTGCCAGTATGGGGGAGAGAGGTACTGAAGCTTTCTTT. Translating gives CASMGERGTEAFF.

This clonotype was seen repeatedly, ten times or more. The chain combines TRBV11-2 with TRBJ2-3, with D uncertain. The CDR3 sequence is 11 residues long. CDR1 is SGHAT and CDR2 is FQNNGV in the germline V gene. The ends were cut back, 5 bases at V and 2 bases at J, with 2 bases in the middle. CDR3 amino acids: CASSATDTQYF. In nucleotides, the CDR3 is TGTGCCAGCAGCGCCACAGATACGCAGTATTTT. Complete variable domain (other parts from reference TRBV11-2 and TRBJ2-3): EAGVAQSPRYKIIEKRQSVAFWCNPISGHATLYWYQQILGQGPKLLIQFQNNGVVDDSQLPKDRFSAERLKGVDSTLKIQPAKLEDSAVYLCASSATDTQYFGPGTRLTVL.

For this clonotype: Given a much more abundant clone one base away, this may be a read error. The genes are TRBV5-1 and TRBJ2-7, with D unclear. CDR1 and CDR2 (germline): SGHRS, YFSETQ. There are 12 residues in the CDR3. The CDR3 DNA reads as TGCGCCAGCAGCAGGACCAGCCACGAGCAGCACTTC. Amino acids: CASSRTSHEQHF.

In its sample, this clonotype was seen once. J is TRBJ1-4 and V is TRBV19; D is uncertain. The ends were cut back, 3 bases at V and 4 bases at J, with 6 bases in the middle. Germline CDR1 and CDR2: LNHDA and SQIVND (reference sequence). The CDR3 loop spans 13 amino acids. The CDR3 DNA follows: TGTGCCAGTAGTATCCAGGTTAATGAAAAACTGTTTTTT. Translated, it gives CASSIQVNEKLFF. The complete variable domain, with remaining parts taken from reference TRBV19 and TRBJ1-4, reads DGGITQSPKYLFRKEGQNVTLSCEQNLNHDAMYWYRQDPGQGLRLIYYSQIVNDFQKGDIAEGYSVSREKKESFPLTVTSAQKNPTAFYLCASSIQVNEKLFFGSGTQLSVL.